This TCR beta chain was observed in a study of identical twins. V lost 7 bases, J lost 3 bases, and 18 bases lay in between. Germline V gene lookup returns CDR1 SEHNR and CDR2 FQNEAQ (reference sequence). This CDR3 comprises 15 residues. TCRdb reanalysed the 5' RACE reads using MiXCR and keeps one entry per CDR3 protein. The sample holds some 330,000 distinct CDR3 sequences, around 9% seen once. Input material: naive T cells sorted from blood. V and J are TRBV7-9 and TRBJ1-2; possible D gene TRBD1, 6 bases. The clonotype was recovered from a woman aged 45-59 years in good health. The CDR3 DNA reads TGTGCCAGCACTTCCCCGCGGGGACACGACTATGGCTACACCTTC. Translation gives CASTSPRGHDYGYTF.